This TCR beta chain was documented in a study of identical twins. TCRdb analysed the 5' RACE reads with MiXCR anew, one entry per CDR3 protein. Of about 340,000 distinct CDR3 sequences in the sample, 12% were seen once. This clonotype was detected many times. Germline CDR1 SGDLS, CDR2 YYNGEE. The CDR3 runs to 13 residues. Trimming cost V 0 bases and J 2 bases, with 6 bases left between them. These data were likewise used in another study, on yellow fever vaccine responses in identical twins.

This sequence joins TRBV9 and TRBJ2-7; D is undetermined. Sequenced: CD8+ T cells sorted from blood. The receptor comes from a woman under 30 in good health. CDR3 region: CASSVAETYEQYF. The CDR3, as DNA: TGTGCCAGCAGCGTAGCGGAAACCTACGAGCAGTACTTC.